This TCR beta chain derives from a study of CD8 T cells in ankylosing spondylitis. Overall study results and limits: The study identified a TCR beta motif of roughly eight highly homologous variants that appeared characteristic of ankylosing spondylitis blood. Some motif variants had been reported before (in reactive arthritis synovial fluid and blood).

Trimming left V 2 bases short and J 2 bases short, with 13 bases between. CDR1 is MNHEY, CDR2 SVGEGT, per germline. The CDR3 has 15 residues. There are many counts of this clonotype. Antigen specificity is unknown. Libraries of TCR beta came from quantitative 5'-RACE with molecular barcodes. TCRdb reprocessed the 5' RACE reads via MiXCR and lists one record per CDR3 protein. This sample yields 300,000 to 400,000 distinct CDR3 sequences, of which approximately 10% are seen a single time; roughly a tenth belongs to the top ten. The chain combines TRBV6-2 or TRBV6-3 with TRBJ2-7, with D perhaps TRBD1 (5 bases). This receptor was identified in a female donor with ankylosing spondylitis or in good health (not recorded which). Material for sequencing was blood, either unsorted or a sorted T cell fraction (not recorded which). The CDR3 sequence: CASSYGATVTYEQYF. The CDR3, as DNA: TGTGCCAGCAGTTACGGTGCGACAGTGACCTACGAGCAGTACTTC.